A single sample is the source of the 29 T cell receptor beta chains below, sequenced in a study of regulatory T cells in long-lasting Graves disease. Time point noted: newly diagnosed GD, antithyroid drugs for less than 3 months. Construction of the TCR library relied on RNA isolated from PBMCs. CDR3-region Arm-PCR and iRepertoire HTBI primers produced the TCR beta libraries. TCRdb processed the multiplex PCR reads anew with MiXCR; each CDR3 protein has one entry. The table has 400,000 to 500,000 distinct CDR3 sequences, about 15% seen once. These data were also reused for a study on T cells in Graves' hyperthyroidism and ophthalmopathy.

Specimen: peripheral blood mononuclear cells (PBMCs), collected at new diagnosis, from a patient treated with antithyroid drugs. The receptors were sampled from a woman in her thirties with Graves disease.

This clonotype came up a few times. The chain's CDR3 is CATSRDRPVSDTQYF. The CDR3 DNA follows: TGTGCCACCAGCAGAGATAGGCCAGTTTCAGATACGCAGTATTTT. This chain uses TRBV15 with TRBJ2-3, with unresolved D. The CDR3 runs 15 residues. V dropped 0 bases and J dropped 4 bases, with 11 bases sitting between them. The germline V gene has CDR1 LNHNV and CDR2 YYDKDF (reference sequence).

This clonotype was seen many times. The V gene is TRBV2, the J gene TRBJ2-1; D perhaps matches TRBD2 (7 bases). CDR3 size: 15 residues. Germline CDR1 is SNHLY and CDR2 is FYNNEI. CDR3 sequence reads: CATGGLAVSYNEQFF. CDR3 sequence (DNA): TGTGCGACCGGGGGGCTAGCGGTCTCCTACAATGAGCAGTTCTTC.

This clonotype was detected many times. This chain connects TRBV18 to TRBJ2-3; D unresolved. Germline CDR1 is KGHSH and CDR2 is LQKENI. This CDR3 spans 14 amino acids. V was pared by 6 bases and J by 6 bases, with 16 bases between. CDR3 protein: CASSPSSRVDTQYF. CDR3 DNA: TGTGCCAGCTCCCCTTCATCGCGCGTCGATACGCAGTATTTT.

This chain connects TRBV29-1 to TRBJ2-5; D might be TRBD2 (6 bases). Germline V lookup: CDR1 SQVTM, CDR2 ANQGSEA. The CDR3 covers 13 residues. Here the CDR3 reads CSPPTGDQETQYF. CDR3 nucleotides: TGCAGTCCCCCGACGGGGGACCAAGAGACCCAGTACTTC.

This clonotype appeared a few times. The J gene is TRBJ2-7, the V gene TRBV20-1; D perhaps matches TRBD2 (5 bases). CDR3 length equals 14 residues. V was pared by 0 bases and J by 2 bases, with 11 bases between. Per the germline V gene, CDR1 is DFQATT and CDR2 is SNEGSKA (reference sequence). This chain's CDR3 is CSARDRAGPYEQYF. As DNA, the CDR3 is TGCAGTGCTAGAGATCGGGCGGGCCCCTACGAGCAGTACTTC.

This clonotype has a handful of counts. This may be a read error: a much more frequent sequence differs by one nucleotide. The missing conserved phenylalanine or tryptophan at the end of this CDR3 makes a read error likely. As DNA, the CDR3 is TGCAGTGCTAGAGACCGACTAGCGGGTCCCGGCGAGCAGTACCTC. As protein: CSARDRLAGPGEQYL. V and J are TRBV20-1 and TRBJ2-7, with 10 positions matching TRBD2. After removal of 0 bases from V and 6 bases from J, the junction contained 8 bases not matched to a gene. CDR3 length: 15 residues. Germline V gives CDR1 DFQATT, CDR2 SNEGSKA (reference sequence).

This clonotype showed up just a few times. CDR3 residues: CASSTPHGYTF. In DNA, the CDR3 is TGTGCCAGCAGTACCCCCCATGGCTACACCTTC. The rearrangement uses TRBV6-1 and TRBJ1-2, with unresolved D. Germline assignment: CDR1 MNHNS and CDR2 SASEGT. Deletions cut 5 bases from V and 6 bases from J, with 7 bases between. This CDR3 contains 11 residues.

Many counts were recorded for this clonotype. The chain joins TRBV27 to TRBJ1-1; 9 nucleotides agree with TRBD1. CDR3 length: 15 residues. CDR1 and CDR2 from the germline V gene are MNHEY and SMNVEV (reference sequence). J gave up 5 bases and V 5 bases, and 9 bases lay outside the gene matches. This chain's CDR3 is CASSRIGTGFTEAFF. CDR3 in DNA: TGTGCCAGCAGTCGGATCGGGACAGGGTTTACTGAAGCTTTCTTT.

The gene calls are TRBV27 and TRBJ2-7; the match to TRBD2 covers 8 bases. V lost 6 bases and J lost 0; bases outside the gene matches: 10. The CDR3 runs 16 residues. Germline V gene data show CDR1 as MNHEY and CDR2 as SMNVEV (reference sequence). The CDR3, as DNA: TGTGCCAGCAGGAACCCAATAGCGGGATTCTCCTACGAGCAGTACTTC. This sequence encodes CASRNPIAGFSYEQYF.

J is TRBJ1-1 and V is TRBV7-2; 11 bases are a match to TRBD1. CDR1 is SGHTA, CDR2 FQGNSA, per germline. V lost 3 bases, J lost 5 bases, and 5 bases stayed unmatched. This CDR3 is built from 15 residues. The CDR3 bases are TGTGCCAGCAGCTTCGGGACAGGGGGTAAAACTGAAGCTTTCTTT. This codes for CASSFGTGGKTEAFF.

The V call is TRBV27, the J call TRBJ1-5; unclear D gene. The V gene lost 6 bases and the J gene lost 6 bases, with 24 bases spanning the gap. Germline CDR1 MNHEY, CDR2 SMNVEV (reference sequence). There are 17 residues in the CDR3. The CDR3 reads CASSGGPFGLPGQPQHF. DNA of the CDR3: TGTGCCAGCAGCGGAGGACCATTCGGACTCCCTGGTCAGCCCCAGCATTTT.

This clonotype was observed a few times. This chain connects TRBV7-2 to TRBJ1-6; D might be TRBD1 (6 bases). Looked up from germline, CDR1 is SGHTA and CDR2 is FQGNSA. The CDR3 runs 16 residues. The V end was cut by 3 bases, the J end by 9 bases, with 18 bases between. CDR3: CASSFGGVQGGSPLHF. The CDR3 region has the DNA TGTGCCAGCAGCTTCGGCGGCGTACAGGGCGGTTCACCCCTCCACTTT.

This clonotype was recorded many times. The chain has TRBV7-9 and TRBJ2-1; D is undetermined. The germline gives CDR1 SEHNR, CDR2 FQNEAQ (reference sequence). The CDR3 has 12 amino acids. V was clipped by 3 bases and J by 5 bases, with 5 bases between them. CDR3 nucleotide sequence: TGTGCCAGCAGCTTCCTAAACAATGAGCAGTTCTTC. Translation gives CASSFLNNEQFF.

This chain joins TRBV20-1 and TRBJ2-7; 8 bases map to TRBD2. This CDR3 has 15 residues. Germline V gene data show CDR1 as DFQATT and CDR2 as SNEGSKA (reference sequence). The CDR3 DNA reads as TGCAGCGTTGACGGGAGGGCCTCGGGCTCCTACGAGCAGTACTTC. This gives the protein CSVDGRASGSYEQYF.

This clonotype was seen ten or more times. The V call is TRBV4-1, the J call TRBJ2-3; either TRBD1 or TRBD2 may supply D (6 bases each). The CDR3 contains 15 residues. Germline CDR1 reads MGHRA; CDR2 reads YSYEKL. V was cut by 4 bases and J by 0 bases, with 11 bases left in between. CDR3 sequence: CASSPLGGSTDTQYF. The DNA of the CDR3 is TGCGCCAGCAGCCCACTAGGGGGGAGCACAGATACGCAGTATTTT.

The chain combines TRBV27 with TRBJ2-7; weak D call: TRBD1 (5 bases). The V and J ends lost 4 bases and 4 bases respectively, with 20 bases between them. Germline V lookup: CDR1 MNHEY, CDR2 SMNVEV (reference sequence). The CDR3 is made up of 16 amino acids. For the CDR3, the DNA is TGTGCCAGCAGTTGGGGCCTTCCTAAAGTGGGTTACGAGCAGTACTTC. It specifies CASSWGLPKVGYEQYF.

This clonotype showed up many times. The DNA of the CDR3 is TGCGCCAGCAGCTTGGAGGGGGGAAGTCGGGAGCAGTACTTC. It translates to CASSLEGGSREQYF. The chain employs TRBV5-1 and TRBJ2-7; D is possibly TRBD1 or TRBD2 (6 bases each). The CDR3 is 14 amino acids. V was trimmed by 0 bases and J by 7 bases, leaving 14 bases between them. Germline values: CDR1 SGHRS, CDR2 YFSETQ.

This clonotype occurred many times. V usage is TRBV10-3 and J usage is TRBJ2-2, with D maybe TRBD2 (6 bases). The CDR3 extends over 13 amino acids. CDR1 is ENHRY, CDR2 SYGVKD, per germline. Trimming took off 9 bases at V and 4 bases at J, with 12 bases between the two ends. CDR3 DNA: TGTGCCATAGGACTACAACCCACCGGGGAGCTGTTTTTT. Its protein is CAIGLQPTGELFF.

This clonotype came up a few times. V usage is TRBV10-2 and J usage is TRBJ2-2; D unresolved. The CDR3 length is 14 residues. Germline CDR1 and CDR2: WSHSY and SAAADI. V lost 8 bases, J lost 5 bases, and 15 bases lay in between. This CDR3 is CASGTTTGTGELFF. Here the CDR3 DNA reads TGCGCCAGCGGTACTACTACTGGTACCGGGGAGCTGTTTTTT.

This clonotype was detected a few times. V is TRBV7-9 and J is TRBJ2-7, with D perhaps matching TRBD2 (5 bases). V was clipped by 4 bases and J by 0 bases, with 16 bases between them. Per the germline V gene, CDR1 is SEHNR and CDR2 is FQNEAQ (reference sequence). CDR3 size: 16 residues. This CDR3 reads CASSSGPTRGSYEQYF. CDR3 coding DNA: TGTGCCAGCAGCTCAGGACCGACCCGGGGCTCCTACGAGCAGTACTTC.

This clonotype was seen at least ten times. The gene calls are TRBV20-1 and TRBJ1-1; tentative D call: TRBD1 (6 bases). The V end was cut by 5 bases, the J end by 1 base, with 11 bases between. CDR1 and CDR2 (germline): DFQATT, SNEGSKA (reference sequence). The CDR3 runs 13 residues. CDR3 protein: CSAWDTSNTEAFF. The CDR3 nucleotides read TGCAGTGCTTGGGACACCTCGAACACTGAAGCTTTCTTT.

This clonotype has at least ten counts. The chain joins TRBV15 to TRBJ2-7; perhaps TRBD2 as D (6 bases). CDR3 size: 16 residues. Germline values: CDR1 LNHNV, CDR2 YYDKDF (reference sequence). V was shortened by 0 bases and J by 7 bases, with 19 bases between the two germline ends. The CDR3 nucleotides read TGTGCCACCAGCAGAGAGGAGGTTGGAGGGAGTGGAGAGCAGTACTTC. Its translation is CATSREEVGGSGEQYF.

This clonotype was counted at least ten times. The genes are TRBV18 and TRBJ2-3; TRBD1 matches at 9 bases. V trimming: 2 bases; J trimming: 4 bases; junction bases outside the gene matches: 7. The CDR3 extends over 16 amino acids. Germline V CDR1 and CDR2: KGHSH, LQKENI. CDR3 DNA: TGTGCCAGCTCACCATTCGGACAGGGGCCGTCAGATACGCAGTATTTT. It encodes CASSPFGQGPSDTQYF.

This clonotype showed up many times. The rearrangement joins TRBV11-2 to TRBJ2-4; 8 bases match TRBD2. The CDR3 length is 17 residues. J gave up 6 bases and V 5 bases, and 15 bases lay outside the gene matches. Germline V gene data show CDR1 as SGHAT and CDR2 as FQNNGV. The CDR3 loop reads CASSGVPGLALVNIQYF. The CDR3 bases are TGTGCCAGCAGCGGAGTCCCCGGACTAGCCTTGGTAAACATTCAGTACTTC.

This clonotype is labeled medium-sized. The chain links TRBV2 to TRBJ1-5, with 8 bases fitting TRBD1. The V and J ends lost 7 bases and 6 bases, in that order; junction bases with no gene match: 8. The V gene's germline CDR1 is SNHLY and CDR2 FYNNEI. The CDR3 has 14 amino acids. CDR3 amino acids: CASTEGQGGQPQHF. The CDR3, as DNA: TGTGCCAGCACAGAAGGACAGGGAGGTCAGCCCCAGCATTTT.

This clonotype was picked up a small number of times. This chain connects TRBV19 to TRBJ2-1; TRBD2 matches 9 bases. The CDR3 is 14 residues long. V lost 9 bases, J lost 8 bases, and 11 bases stayed unmatched. CDR1 and CDR2 (germline): LNHDA, SQIVND (reference sequence). The CDR3 here is CASPWTSEVYEQFF. CDR3 bases: TGTGCCAGCCCCTGGACTAGCGAGGTATATGAGCAGTTCTTC.

This clonotype was observed many times. The chain couples TRBV13 to TRBJ2-7, with a tentative D call TRBD1 (5 bases). Between the trimmed V and J ends, which lost 5 bases and 7 bases, there was a span of 18 bases. The CDR3 extends over 14 amino acids. Germline V gene lookup returns CDR1 PRHDT and CDR2 FYEKMQ (reference sequence). The CDR3 bases are TGTGCCAGCAGCCCCCGGACACTTTCTGGAGAGCAGTACTTC. Protein product: CASSPRTLSGEQYF.

At least ten counts were recorded for this clonotype. The rearrangement uses TRBV7-8 and TRBJ1-3; D is perhaps TRBD1 (5 bases). The CDR3 sequence is 16 residues long. Deletions cut 5 bases from V and 0 bases from J, with 14 bases between. The germline CDR1 and CDR2 sequences are SGHVS and FQNEAQ. This chain's CDR3 is CASSPRGGDSGNTIYF. CDR3 coding DNA: TGTGCCAGCAGCCCCCGGGGGGGGGACTCTGGAAACACCATATATTTT.

This clonotype was counted ten times or more. The rearrangement uses TRBV28 and TRBJ1-2; 7 bases match TRBD1. V shed 3 bases and J 4 bases; nucleotides not matched to a gene: 8. The germline gives CDR1 MDHEN, CDR2 SYDVKM. This CDR3 has 15 residues. CDR3 protein: CASSFKGGAFYGYTF. DNA for the CDR3: TGTGCCAGCAGTTTTAAAGGGGGCGCCTTCTATGGCTACACCTTC.